The next 6 T cell receptor beta chains were all read from a single sample in a study of blood T cells in healthy people across ages. A sample-barcoded 5' primer and a J-beta primer mix were used in a second PCR of roughly 7 to 11 cycles. TCRdb reprocessed the 5' RACE reads via MiXCR and lists one record per CDR3 protein. The table lists around 900,000 distinct CDR3 sequences, 29% of them singletons, with roughly a sixth in the top ten. Sequencing used blood. These receptors all come from an elderly woman in good health.

In this sample, this clonotype turned up many times. V usage is TRBV20-1 and J usage is TRBJ2-7; TRBD2 matches 8 bases. V lost 3 bases to trimming and J lost 4 bases; unmatched junction nucleotides: 2. Germline V CDR1 and CDR2: DFQATT, SNEGSKA (reference sequence). CDR3 length equals 12 residues. Written as DNA, the CDR3 is TGCAGTGCTAGTACTAGCGGTTACGAGCAGTACTTC. It yields the protein CSASTSGYEQYF.

This clonotype was seen a handful of times. The chain uses TRBV15 and TRBJ2-3; 8 nucleotides match TRBD1. V shed 6 bases and J 2 bases; nucleotides not matched to a gene: 7. Looked up from germline, CDR1 is LNHNV and CDR2 is YYDKDF (reference sequence). The CDR3 runs 15 residues. CDR3 sequence (DNA): TGTGCCACCAGTCCCTCAGGGGGCACCACAGATACGCAGTATTTT. It translates to CATSPSGGTTDTQYF.

This clonotype was seen ten or more times. This sequence joins TRBV9 and TRBJ2-1; D is unclear. The V and J ends lost 0 bases and 0 bases respectively, with 7 bases between them. Per the germline V gene, CDR1 is SGDLS and CDR2 is YYNGEE. CDR3 length: 15 amino acids. The CDR3 loop reads CASSVESSSYNEQFF. CDR3 DNA sequence: TGTGCCAGCAGCGTAGAATCCAGCTCCTACAATGAGCAGTTCTTC.

This clonotype was counted ten times or more. The gene calls are TRBV29-1 and TRBJ2-5; TRBD2 might be the D (6 bases). The CDR3 has 14 residues. Per germline, CDR1 SQVTM and CDR2 ANQGSEA. Trimming took 2 bases from V and 1 from J, leaving 11 bases between them. CDR3 sequence: CSVELSGLQETQYF. As DNA, the CDR3 is TGCAGCGTTGAATTGAGCGGGCTCCAAGAGACCCAGTACTTC. Full variable domain (remainder filled in from reference TRBV29-1 and TRBJ2-5): SAVISQKPSRDICQRGTSLTIQCQVDSQVTMMFWYRQQPGQSLTLIATANQGSEATYESGFVIDKFPISRPNLTFSTLTVSNMSPEDSSIYLCSVELSGLQETQYFGPGTRLLVL.

The chain has TRBV12-3 or TRBV12-4 and TRBJ1-1; 7 nucleotides agree with TRBD1. V was clipped by 6 bases and J by 7 bases; unmatched bases: 8. The CDR3 extends over 13 amino acids. The CDR3 is CASSPGQRNEAFF. CDR3 nucleotides: TGTGCCAGCAGCCCGGGACAGCGGAATGAAGCTTTCTTT.

This clonotype was seen many times. The chain employs TRBV20-1 and TRBJ2-7; a possible D gene is TRBD1 (5 bases). This CDR3 has 16 residues. V gave up 1 base and J gave up 0 bases, with 16 bases separating them. The germline V gene encodes CDR1 DFQATT and CDR2 SNEGSKA (reference sequence). DNA of the CDR3: TGCAGTGCTAGAGCCTTAGCTGGTAGGGGCTCCTACGAGCAGTACTTC. Its protein product is CSARALAGRGSYEQYF.